Here is one TCR beta chain with its context. Antigen specificity is unknown. These data originate in a study of lymphopenia after photon versus proton radiotherapy. The data were produced by immunoSEQ multiplex PCR, yet TCRdb's version contains in-frame clones alone and is incomplete. This table holds approximately 170,000 clones, approximately 86% found once. The length of the CDR3 is 15 residues. The germline CDR1 and CDR2 sequences are SGHTA and FQGTGA. With V trimmed by 5 bases and J by 4 bases, 7 bases remained unmatched. Whole-study results and caveats: In patients who died, overall survival fell as post-nadir TCR diversity dropped more. Oligoclonal CD8+ Temra expansion after nadir drove photon patients' diversity drop. Better survival with proton therapy was suggested as possible, not demonstrated.

V and J are TRBV7-3 and TRBJ2-1; TRBD2 matches 8 bases. The receptor was isolated from a man aged 45-65 years with gastric cancer. The sequencing here drew on peripheral blood, taken from a patient treated with photon-based radiotherapy. The CDR3 is CASSPGRGPYNEQFF. In nucleotides, the CDR3 is TGTGCCAGCAGCCCCGGGAGGGGCCCTTACAATGAGCAGTTCTTC.